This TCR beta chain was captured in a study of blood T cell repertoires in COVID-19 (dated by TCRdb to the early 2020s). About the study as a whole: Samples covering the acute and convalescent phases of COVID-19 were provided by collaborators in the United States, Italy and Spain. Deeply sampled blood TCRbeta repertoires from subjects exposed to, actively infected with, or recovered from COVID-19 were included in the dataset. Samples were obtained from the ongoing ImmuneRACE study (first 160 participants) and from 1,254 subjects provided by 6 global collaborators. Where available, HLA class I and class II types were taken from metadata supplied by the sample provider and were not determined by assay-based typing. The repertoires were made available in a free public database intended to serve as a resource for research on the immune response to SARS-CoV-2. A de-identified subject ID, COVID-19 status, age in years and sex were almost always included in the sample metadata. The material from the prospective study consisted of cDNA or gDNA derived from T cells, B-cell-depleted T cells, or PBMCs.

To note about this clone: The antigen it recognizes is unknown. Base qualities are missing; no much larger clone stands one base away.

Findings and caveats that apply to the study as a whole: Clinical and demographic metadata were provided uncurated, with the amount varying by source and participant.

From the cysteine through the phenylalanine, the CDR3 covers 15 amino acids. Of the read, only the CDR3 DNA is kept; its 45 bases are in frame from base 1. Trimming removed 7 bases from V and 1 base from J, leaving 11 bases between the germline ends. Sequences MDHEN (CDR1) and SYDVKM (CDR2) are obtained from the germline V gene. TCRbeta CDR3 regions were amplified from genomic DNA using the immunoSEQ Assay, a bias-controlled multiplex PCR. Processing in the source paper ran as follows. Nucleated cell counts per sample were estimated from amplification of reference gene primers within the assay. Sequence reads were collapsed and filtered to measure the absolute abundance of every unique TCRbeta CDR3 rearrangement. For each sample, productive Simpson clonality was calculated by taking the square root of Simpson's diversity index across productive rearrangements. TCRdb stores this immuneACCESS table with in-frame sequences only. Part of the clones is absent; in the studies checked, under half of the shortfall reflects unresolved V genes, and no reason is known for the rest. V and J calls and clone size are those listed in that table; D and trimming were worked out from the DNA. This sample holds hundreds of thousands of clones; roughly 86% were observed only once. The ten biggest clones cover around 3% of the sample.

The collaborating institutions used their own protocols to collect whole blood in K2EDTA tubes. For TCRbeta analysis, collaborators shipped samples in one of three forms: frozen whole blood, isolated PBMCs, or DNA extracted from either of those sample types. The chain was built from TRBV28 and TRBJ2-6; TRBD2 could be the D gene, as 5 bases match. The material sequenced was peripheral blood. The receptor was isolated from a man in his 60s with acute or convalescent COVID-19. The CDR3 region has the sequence CASTTRGSGANVLTF. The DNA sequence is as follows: TGTGCCAGCACCACTCGAGGGTCTGGGGCCAACGTCCTGACTTTC. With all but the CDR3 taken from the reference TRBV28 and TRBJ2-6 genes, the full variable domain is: DVKVTQSSRYLVKRTGEKVFLECVQDMDHENMFWYRQDPGLGLRLIYFSYDVKMKEKGDIPEGYSVSREKKERFSLILESASTNQTSMYLCASTTRGSGANVLTFGAGSRLTVL.